This T cell receptor (beta chain) was recovered during a study of OX40 agonist ivuxolimab in advanced cancers. Generated by immunoSEQ multiplex PCR, the TCRdb table keeps only in-frame clones and is missing some. Of 65,000 to 85,000 clones in the sample, more than 70% are singletons; the top ten hold roughly 0.18%. J lost 7 bases, V lost 0 bases, and 12 bases had no gene match. The CDR3 is 18 residues long. CDR1 and CDR2 (germline): KGHSH, LQKENI. V and J are TRBV18 and TRBJ2-1, with 10 bases that match TRBD2. The clonotype was recovered from an adult with an advanced solid tumor such as melanoma, head and neck, liver or kidney cancer. Sequences were derived from CD4+ or CD8+ T cells sorted from blood, sampled in a trial of the OX40 agonist ivuxolimab. The CDR3 is CASSPPRLAGSPGNEQFF. The CDR3 DNA follows: TGTGCCAGCTCACCACCGCGACTAGCGGGCTCACCCGGAAATGAGCAGTTCTTC. The full variable domain, completed using reference TRBV18 and TRBJ2-1, is NAGVMQNPRHLVRRRGQEARLRCSPMKGHSHVYWYRQLPEEGLKFMVYLQKENIIDESGMPKERFSAEFPKEGPSILRIQQVVRGDSAAYFCASSPPRLAGSPGNEQFFGPGTRLTVL.